This T cell receptor beta chain stems from a study of T cells in localized non-small cell lung cancer. The protocol was immunoSEQ multiplex PCR, while the TCRdb copy is restricted to in-frame clones and leaves out a portion. The table includes 41,000 or so clones, around 86% detected once. V lost 2 bases, J lost 8 bases, and 8 bases stayed unmatched. Germline V lookup: CDR1 MNHEY, CDR2 SVGAGI. CDR3 length: 14 residues. This clonotype was sampled from a woman aged 18-49 years with stage III lung adenocarcinoma. The rearrangement joins TRBV6-5 to TRBJ1-2, with 7 bases aligning to TRBD1. The sequences come from peripheral blood, collected before any cancer treatment. In nucleotides, the CDR3 is TGTGCCAGCAGTTACCGTACAGGGGTCCCCGGCTACACCTTC. Translation: CASSYRTGVPGYTF.